These T cell receptor beta chains were read from a single sample in a study of T cell changes during pregnancy in multiple sclerosis. Only in-frame clones appear in the TCRdb table, and some are missing; sequencing was by immunoSEQ multiplex PCR. The sample yields almost 55,000 clones, roughly 90% seen once. Sequenced material: CD8+ T cells from peripheral blood mononuclear cells, taken before pregnancy. The receptors here all came from a female donor with multiple sclerosis, enrolled in a pregnancy study. The CDR3 runs from the conserved cysteine through the conserved F or W. Each record gives: V gene, J gene, D gene, clone size, CDR3 length, CDR3 protein, CDR3 DNA. D genes are given only for firm matches. Clone size appears in some rows only: once, few, many, or a class for an expanded clone.

V gene: TRBV29-1; J gene: TRBJ1-1; D gene: NA; clone size: NA; CDR3 length: 12; CDR3 protein: CSVNAGGTEAFF; CDR3 DNA: TGCAGCGTAAACGCGGGGGGTACTGAAGCTTTCTTT
V gene: TRBV5-6; J gene: TRBJ2-7; D gene: NA; clone size: NA; CDR3 length: 13; CDR3 protein: CASSSLTDYEQYF; CDR3 DNA: TGTGCCAGCAGCTCCTTGACAGACTACGAGCAGTACTTC
V gene: TRBV4-1; J gene: TRBJ1-1; D gene: NA; clone size: NA; CDR3 length: 11; CDR3 protein: CASMGVSEAFF; CDR3 DNA: TGCGCCAGCATGGGAGTCTCTGAAGCTTTCTTT
V gene: TRBV20-1; J gene: TRBJ2-7; D gene: NA; clone size: NA; CDR3 length: 11; CDR3 protein: CSAPRVYEQYF; CDR3 DNA: TGCAGTGCTCCCCGGGTGTACGAGCAGTACTTC
V gene: TRBV7-9; J gene: TRBJ1-1; D gene: TRBD1; clone size: NA; CDR3 length: 13; CDR3 protein: CASSRGTATEAFF; CDR3 DNA: TGTGCCAGCAGCCGGGGGACAGCTACTGAAGCTTTCTTT
V gene: TRBV9; J gene: TRBJ1-4; D gene: NA; clone size: NA; CDR3 length: 14; CDR3 protein: CASSVAGGYEKLFF; CDR3 DNA: TGTGCCAGCAGCGTAGCGGGGGGGTATGAAAAACTGTTTTTT
V gene: TRBV7-3; J gene: TRBJ2-5; D gene: TRBD1; clone size: NA; CDR3 length: 14; CDR3 protein: CASSLNRGAATQYF; CDR3 DNA: TGTGCCAGCAGCCTAAACAGGGGGGCAGCGACCCAGTACTTC
V gene: TRBV11-2; J gene: TRBJ1-2; D gene: NA; clone size: NA; CDR3 length: 13; CDR3 protein: CASTPGLNYGYTF; CDR3 DNA: TGTGCCAGCACCCCTGGCCTTAACTATGGCTACACCTTC
V gene: TRBV6-5; J gene: TRBJ1-1; D gene: TRBD1; clone size: once; CDR3 length: 15; CDR3 protein: CASSYSWTGGTEAFF; CDR3 DNA: TGTGCCAGCAGTTACTCATGGACAGGGGGCACTGAAGCTTTCTTT
V gene: TRBV12-5; J gene: TRBJ1-2; D gene: TRBD1; clone size: NA; CDR3 length: 16; CDR3 protein: CASGLTPTGQRNGYTF; CDR3 DNA: TGTGCTAGTGGTTTGACCCCCACGGGACAGAGAAATGGCTACACCTTC
V gene: TRBV19; J gene: TRBJ2-7; D gene: TRBD2; clone size: NA; CDR3 length: 15; CDR3 protein: CASRPQAGGLYEQYF; CDR3 DNA: TGTGCCAGTAGACCCCAAGCGGGGGGCCTTTACGAGCAGTACTTC
V gene: TRBV11-2; J gene: TRBJ2-7; D gene: TRBD1; clone size: NA; CDR3 length: 12; CDR3 protein: CASSSTGDEQYF; CDR3 DNA: TGTGCCAGCAGCAGCACAGGGGACGAGCAGTACTTC
V gene: TRBV11-3; J gene: TRBJ2-7; D gene: NA; clone size: NA; CDR3 length: 16; CDR3 protein: CASSLGRGSGTYEQYF; CDR3 DNA: TGTGCCAGCAGCTTAGGGCGGGGCTCCGGGACCTACGAGCAGTACTTC
V gene: TRBV6-4; J gene: TRBJ2-3; D gene: TRBD2; clone size: NA; CDR3 length: 15; CDR3 protein: CASSDSSGGTDTQYF; CDR3 DNA: TGTGCCAGCAGTGACTCCAGCGGGGGCACAGATACGCAGTATTTT
V gene: TRBV9; J gene: TRBJ2-3; D gene: TRBD2; clone size: NA; CDR3 length: 16; CDR3 protein: CASSVYGGEGADTQYF; CDR3 DNA: TGTGCCAGCAGCGTATACGGGGGGGAGGGCGCAGATACGCAGTATTTT
V gene: TRBV4-3; J gene: TRBJ1-4; D gene: TRBD1; clone size: NA; CDR3 length: 15; CDR3 protein: CASSQDSRGHEKLFF; CDR3 DNA: TGCGCCAGCAGCCAAGATAGCAGGGGGCATGAAAAACTGTTTTTT
V gene: TRBV2; J gene: TRBJ1-1; D gene: NA; clone size: NA; CDR3 length: 11; CDR3 protein: CARQQGPEAFF; CDR3 DNA: TGTGCCAGGCAACAGGGCCCTGAAGCTTTCTTT
V gene: TRBV9; J gene: TRBJ1-2; D gene: NA; clone size: NA; CDR3 length: 14; CDR3 protein: CASSVGLRGYGYTF; CDR3 DNA: TGTGCCAGCAGCGTCGGTCTCAGGGGCTATGGCTACACCTTC
V gene: TRBV7-9; J gene: TRBJ2-5; D gene: NA; clone size: once; CDR3 length: 11; CDR3 protein: CASSSQETQYF; CDR3 DNA: TGTGCCAGCAGCTCACAAGAGACCCAGTACTTC
V gene: TRBV5-4; J gene: TRBJ1-6; D gene: NA; clone size: NA; CDR3 length: 16; CDR3 protein: CASSPSGSSYNSPLHF; CDR3 DNA: TGTGCCAGCAGTCCCTCGGGGAGCTCCTATAATTCACCCCTCCACTTT
V gene: TRBV29-1; J gene: TRBJ2-1; D gene: NA; clone size: NA; CDR3 length: 14; CDR3 protein: CSDYGGRDSKGQFF; CDR3 DNA: TGCAGCGATTATGGGGGCCGAGACAGCAAAGGGCAGTTCTTC
V gene: TRBV9; J gene: TRBJ1-6; D gene: NA; clone size: NA; CDR3 length: 16; CDR3 protein: CASSVGGIGYNSPLHF; CDR3 DNA: TGTGCCAGCAGCGTAGGAGGGATCGGGTATAATTCACCCCTCCACTTT
V gene: TRBV4-1; J gene: TRBJ1-1; D gene: NA; clone size: NA; CDR3 length: 13; CDR3 protein: CASSQAGFTEAFF; CDR3 DNA: TGCGCCAGCAGCCAAGCAGGGTTCACTGAAGCTTTCTTT
V gene: TRBV11-3; J gene: TRBJ2-7; D gene: NA; clone size: NA; CDR3 length: 16; CDR3 protein: CASSLGLRQFPYEQYF; CDR3 DNA: TGTGCCAGCAGCTTAGGTTTGCGACAGTTCCCCTACGAGCAGTACTTC
V gene: TRBV6-4; J gene: TRBJ2-6; D gene: NA; clone size: NA; CDR3 length: 16; CDR3 protein: CASSDGAHSGANVLTF; CDR3 DNA: TGTGCCAGCAGTGACGGGGCCCACTCTGGGGCCAACGTCCTGACTTTC
V gene: TRBV9; J gene: TRBJ2-5; D gene: NA; clone size: NA; CDR3 length: 15; CDR3 protein: CASSAATGRGETQYF; CDR3 DNA: TGTGCCAGCAGCGCGGCGACAGGAAGGGGGGAGACCCAGTACTTC
V gene: TRBV9; J gene: TRBJ2-7; D gene: NA; clone size: NA; CDR3 length: 14; CDR3 protein: CASSVGSSNYEQYF; CDR3 DNA: TGTGCCAGCAGCGTAGGATCTAGCAACTACGAGCAGTACTTC
V gene: TRBV27; J gene: TRBJ1-2; D gene: TRBD1; clone size: NA; CDR3 length: 14; CDR3 protein: CASKAQGVPYGYTF; CDR3 DNA: TGTGCCAGCAAGGCCCAGGGGGTCCCCTATGGCTACACCTTC
V gene: TRBV27; J gene: TRBJ2-3; D gene: NA; clone size: NA; CDR3 length: 15; CDR3 protein: CASSLAVAGADTQYF; CDR3 DNA: TGTGCCAGCAGTTTAGCCGTAGCAGGGGCAGATACGCAGTATTTT
V gene: TRBV27; J gene: TRBJ2-7; D gene: NA; clone size: NA; CDR3 length: 15; CDR3 protein: CASSLSGSRAHEQYF; CDR3 DNA: TGTGCCAGCAGTTTATCCGGGAGCAGGGCCCACGAGCAGTACTTC
V gene: TRBV7-3; J gene: TRBJ2-3; D gene: TRBD2; clone size: NA; CDR3 length: 16; CDR3 protein: CASSLGTSGRTDTQYF; CDR3 DNA: TGTGCCAGCAGCTTAGGGACTAGCGGACGCACAGATACGCAGTATTTT
V gene: TRBV7-2; J gene: TRBJ1-6; D gene: NA; clone size: NA; CDR3 length: 18; CDR3 protein: CASSLAGGIPRTNSPLHF; CDR3 DNA: TGTGCCAGCAGCTTGGCGGGTGGAATTCCGCGTACGAATTCACCCCTCCACTTT
V gene: TRBV7-2; J gene: TRBJ2-1; D gene: TRBD1; clone size: NA; CDR3 length: 16; CDR3 protein: CASIYRGQSSYNEQFF; CDR3 DNA: TGTGCCAGCATCTACAGGGGGCAAAGCTCCTACAATGAGCAGTTCTTC
V gene: TRBV11-2; J gene: TRBJ2-2; D gene: NA; clone size: NA; CDR3 length: 16; CDR3 protein: CASSRWRLSHPGELFF; CDR3 DNA: TGTGCCAGCAGCCGGTGGAGACTCAGCCACCCCGGGGAGCTGTTTTTT
V gene: TRBV30; J gene: TRBJ1-2; D gene: NA; clone size: NA; CDR3 length: 14; CDR3 protein: CAWTTGNMMYGYTF; CDR3 DNA: TGTGCCTGGACCACAGGCAATATGATGTATGGCTACACCTTC
V gene: TRBV7-3; J gene: TRBJ1-1; D gene: TRBD1; clone size: once; CDR3 length: 15; CDR3 protein: CASSLGQGPNTEAFF; CDR3 DNA: TGTGCCAGCAGCCTAGGACAGGGGCCGAACACTGAAGCTTTCTTT
V gene: TRBV7-3; J gene: TRBJ2-3; D gene: NA; clone size: NA; CDR3 length: 14; CDR3 protein: CASSLAGGTDTQYF; CDR3 DNA: TGTGCCAGCAGCTTGGCAGGGGGCACAGATACGCAGTATTTT
V gene: TRBV6-1; J gene: TRBJ2-7; D gene: NA; clone size: once; CDR3 length: 14; CDR3 protein: CASSVGPSSYEQYF; CDR3 DNA: TGTGCCAGCAGTGTGGGCCCGAGCTCCTACGAGCAGTACTTC
V gene: TRBV6-4; J gene: TRBJ1-3; D gene: NA; clone size: NA; CDR3 length: 20; CDR3 protein: CASSESIGTRLLCSGNTIYF; CDR3 DNA: TGTGCCAGCAGTGAGTCAATCGGGACACGTTTACTATGCTCTGGAAACACCATATATTTT
V gene: TRBV4-2; J gene: TRBJ2-1; D gene: TRBD2; clone size: NA; CDR3 length: 17; CDR3 protein: CASSQGLAGGPYNEQFF; CDR3 DNA: TGTGCCAGCAGCCAGGGACTAGCGGGGGGGCCCTACAATGAGCAGTTCTTC
V gene: TRBV10-3; J gene: TRBJ1-1; D gene: NA; clone size: NA; CDR3 length: 14; CDR3 protein: CAIRGAGWDTEAFF; CDR3 DNA: TGTGCCATCAGAGGGGCAGGGTGGGACACTGAAGCTTTCTTT
V gene: TRBV4-3; J gene: TRBJ1-6; D gene: NA; clone size: NA; CDR3 length: 17; CDR3 protein: CASSQTGGSSYNSPLHF; CDR3 DNA: TGCGCCAGCAGCCAAACCGGCGGGAGCTCCTATAATTCACCCCTCCACTTT
V gene: TRBV7-3; J gene: TRBJ2-3; D gene: TRBD2; clone size: NA; CDR3 length: 16; CDR3 protein: CASSIQLAGGLDTQYF; CDR3 DNA: TGTGCCAGCAGCATCCAACTAGCGGGGGGTTTAGATACGCAGTATTTT
V gene: TRBV4-1; J gene: TRBJ1-2; D gene: NA; clone size: once; CDR3 length: 14; CDR3 protein: CASSQDRGTEQNTF; CDR3 DNA: TGCGCCAGCAGCCAAGATAGGGGGACCGAGCAGAACACCTTC
V gene: TRBV9; J gene: TRBJ1-2; D gene: TRBD1; clone size: NA; CDR3 length: 15; CDR3 protein: CASSERDSTFYGYTF; CDR3 DNA: TGTGCCAGCAGCGAACGGGACAGTACCTTCTATGGCTACACCTTC
V gene: TRBV7-9; J gene: TRBJ1-4; D gene: TRBD1; clone size: NA; CDR3 length: 15; CDR3 protein: CASSYPGQGDEKLFF; CDR3 DNA: TGTGCCAGCAGCTACCCGGGACAGGGGGATGAAAAACTGTTTTTT
V gene: TRBV19; J gene: TRBJ1-1; D gene: NA; clone size: NA; CDR3 length: 12; CDR3 protein: CASSIGATEAFF; CDR3 DNA: TGTGCCAGTAGTATTGGGGCGACTGAAGCTTTCTTT
V gene: TRBV2; J gene: TRBJ2-2; D gene: TRBD1; clone size: NA; CDR3 length: 14; CDR3 protein: CASFRLTGGEELFF; CDR3 DNA: TGTGCCAGCTTTCGACTGACAGGGGGCGAGGAGCTGTTTTTT
V gene: TRBV27; J gene: TRBJ1-1; D gene: NA; clone size: NA; CDR3 length: 14; CDR3 protein: CASSPRQANTEAFF; CDR3 DNA: TGTGCCAGCAGTCCCCGACAGGCGAACACTGAAGCTTTCTTT
V gene: TRBV13; J gene: TRBJ1-1; D gene: NA; clone size: NA; CDR3 length: 16; CDR3 protein: CASSSPEQGMNTEAFF; CDR3 DNA: TGTGCCAGCAGCTCCCCCGAACAGGGTATGAACACTGAAGCTTTCTTT
V gene: TRBV5-6; J gene: TRBJ2-7; D gene: NA; clone size: NA; CDR3 length: 13; CDR3 protein: CASSLATGYEQYF; CDR3 DNA: TGTGCCAGCAGCCTCGCGACCGGGTACGAGCAGTACTTC
V gene: TRBV14; J gene: TRBJ1-1; D gene: TRBD1; clone size: NA; CDR3 length: 12; CDR3 protein: CASSGGQIEAFF; CDR3 DNA: TGTGCCAGCAGTGGGGGACAGATTGAAGCTTTCTTT
V gene: TRBV6-4; J gene: TRBJ2-7; D gene: NA; clone size: NA; CDR3 length: 15; CDR3 protein: CASKLAGPAAYEQYF; CDR3 DNA: TGTGCCAGCAAGTTGGCGGGCCCGGCAGCCTACGAGCAGTACTTC
V gene: TRBV4-1; J gene: TRBJ1-5; D gene: NA; clone size: NA; CDR3 length: 13; CDR3 protein: CASSQQQGQPQHF; CDR3 DNA: TGCGCCAGCAGCCAACAACAGGGCCAGCCCCAGCATTTT
V gene: TRBV7-6; J gene: TRBJ2-7; D gene: TRBD1; clone size: NA; CDR3 length: 15; CDR3 protein: CASSLMTGTAYEQYF; CDR3 DNA: TGTGCCAGCAGCCTTATGACCGGGACAGCCTACGAGCAGTACTTC
V gene: TRBV6-4; J gene: TRBJ2-3; D gene: TRBD2; clone size: NA; CDR3 length: 15; CDR3 protein: CASSGLAGTTDTQYF; CDR3 DNA: TGTGCCAGCAGTGGACTAGCGGGAACCACAGATACGCAGTATTTT
V gene: TRBV5-6; J gene: TRBJ2-3; D gene: NA; clone size: NA; CDR3 length: 15; CDR3 protein: CASSLGLLQGDTQYF; CDR3 DNA: TGTGCCAGCAGCCTTGGGCTGCTCCAGGGAGATACGCAGTATTTT
V gene: TRBV19; J gene: TRBJ1-2; D gene: TRBD1; clone size: few; CDR3 length: 14; CDR3 protein: CASSISGQGYGYTF; CDR3 DNA: TGTGCCAGTAGTATTTCCGGACAGGGGTATGGCTACACCTTC
V gene: TRBV5-5; J gene: TRBJ1-5; D gene: TRBD1; clone size: NA; CDR3 length: 15; CDR3 protein: CASSYGQVSNQPQHF; CDR3 DNA: TGTGCCAGCAGCTACGGACAGGTCAGCAATCAGCCCCAGCATTTT